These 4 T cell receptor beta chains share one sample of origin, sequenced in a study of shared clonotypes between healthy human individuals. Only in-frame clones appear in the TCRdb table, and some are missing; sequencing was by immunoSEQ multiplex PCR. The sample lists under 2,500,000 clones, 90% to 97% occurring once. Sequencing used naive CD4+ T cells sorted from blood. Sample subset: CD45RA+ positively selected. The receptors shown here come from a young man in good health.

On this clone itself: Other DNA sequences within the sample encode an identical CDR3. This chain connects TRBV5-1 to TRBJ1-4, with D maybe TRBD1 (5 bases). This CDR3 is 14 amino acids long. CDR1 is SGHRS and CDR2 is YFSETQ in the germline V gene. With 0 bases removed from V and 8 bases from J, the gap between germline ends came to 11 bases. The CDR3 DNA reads TGCGCCAGCAGCTTGGGGGGGTTTAACGAAAAACTGTTTTTT. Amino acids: CASSLGGFNEKLFF.

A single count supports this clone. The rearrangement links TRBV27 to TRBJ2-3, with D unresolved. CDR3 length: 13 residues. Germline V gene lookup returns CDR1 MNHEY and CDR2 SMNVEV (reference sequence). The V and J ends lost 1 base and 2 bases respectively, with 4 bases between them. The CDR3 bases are TGTGCCAGCAGTTTATGGAACACAGATACGCAGTATTTT. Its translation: CASSLWNTDTQYF.

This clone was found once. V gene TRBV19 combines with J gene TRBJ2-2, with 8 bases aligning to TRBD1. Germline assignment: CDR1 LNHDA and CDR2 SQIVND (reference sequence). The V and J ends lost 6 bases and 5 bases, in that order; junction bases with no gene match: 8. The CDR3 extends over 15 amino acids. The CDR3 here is CASRITGQGTGELFF. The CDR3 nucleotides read TGTGCCAGTAGGATCACCGGACAGGGTACCGGGGAGCTGTTTTTT.

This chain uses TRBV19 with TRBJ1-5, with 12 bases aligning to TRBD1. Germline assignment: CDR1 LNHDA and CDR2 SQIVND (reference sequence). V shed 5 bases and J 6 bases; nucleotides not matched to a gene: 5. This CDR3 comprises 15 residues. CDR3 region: CASSARDRGLQPQHF. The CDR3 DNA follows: TGTGCCAGTAGTGCCCGGGACAGGGGGCTTCAGCCCCAGCATTTT.